The source of this T cell receptor (beta chain) is a study of OX40 agonist ivuxolimab in advanced cancers. Some clones are missing from TCRdb's copy, which holds only in-frame ones; the method was immunoSEQ multiplex PCR. Among 15,000 to 25,000 clones, approximately 91% were seen once, and the ten largest hold 50%. People who had autoimmune disease history or systemic immunosuppression were excluded. This CDR3 is 14 amino acids long. Germline V gives CDR1 SGDLS, CDR2 YYNGEE. With 4 bases removed from V and 5 bases from J, the gap between germline ends came to 12 bases. This TCR came from an adult with an advanced solid tumor such as melanoma, head and neck, liver or kidney cancer. V gene TRBV9 combines with J gene TRBJ2-2, with a tentative D call TRBD1 (6 bases). The sequencing here drew on CD4+ or CD8+ T cells sorted from blood, taken in a trial of the OX40 agonist ivuxolimab. CDR3 loop: CASSLRGGTGELFF. The CDR3, as DNA: TGTGCCAGCAGCCTAAGAGGGGGTACCGGGGAGCTGTTTTTT.